One sample yielded the 4 T cell receptor beta chains listed below, sequenced in a study of shared clonotypes between healthy human individuals. Only in-frame clones appear in the TCRdb table, and some are missing; sequencing was by immunoSEQ multiplex PCR. The table shows around 700,000 clones, with about two thirds occurring only once. Sequencing input: memory CD4+ T cells sorted from blood. The subset here: CD45RA-negative fraction. These TCRs come from a woman aged 25 to 39 in good health.

V is TRBV6-1 and J is TRBJ1-3; no reliable D call. Trimming shortened V by 6 bases and J by 0 bases, and 9 bases separated the two germline ends. Per the germline V gene, CDR1 is MNHNS and CDR2 is SASEGT. This CDR3 comprises 14 residues. CDR3: CASRGAGSGNTIYF. CDR3 sequence (DNA): TGTGCCAGCAGGGGCGCCGGCTCTGGAAACACCATATATTTT.

This chain connects TRBV15 to TRBJ2-5; 11 bases fit TRBD2. This CDR3 region has 17 residues. Germline V CDR1 and CDR2: LNHNV, YYDKDF (reference sequence). Germline trimming cut 5 bases from V and 2 bases from J; bases unmatched to any gene: 10. This CDR3 is CATSEEPGLAEQETQYF. In DNA, the CDR3 is TGTGCCACCAGCGAAGAACCGGGACTAGCGGAACAAGAGACCCAGTACTTC. The entire variable domain, with the rest obtained from reference TRBV15 and TRBJ2-5, is as follows: DAMVIQNPRYQVTQFGKPVTLSCSQTLNHNVMYWYQQKSSQAPKLLFHYYDKDFNNEADTPDNFQSRRPNTSFCFLDIRSPGLGDTAMYLCATSEEPGLAEQETQYFGPGTRLLVL.

The chain carries TRBV5-1 and TRBJ2-3; TRBD2 agrees at 15 bases. Germline lookup yields CDR1 SGHRS and CDR2 YFSETQ. J gave up 3 bases and V 4 bases, and 9 bases lay outside the gene matches. The CDR3 loop spans 18 amino acids. The CDR3 DNA reads as TGCGCCAGCAGCCCGGGACTAGCGGGAGGCCAGGTAACAGATACGCAGTATTTT. It translates to CASSPGLAGGQVTDTQYF.

The sample holds a few counts of this clone. V is TRBV29-1 and J is TRBJ2-2; D may match TRBD1 or TRBD2 (5 bases each). V was trimmed by 7 bases and J by 5 bases, leaving 17 bases between them. This CDR3 region has 14 residues. Germline V gives CDR1 SQVTM, CDR2 ANQGSEA. The DNA for the CDR3 is TGCAGCGCCTCGCTGGGGACGTCAACCGGGGAGCTGTTTTTT. As protein: CSASLGTSTGELFF.